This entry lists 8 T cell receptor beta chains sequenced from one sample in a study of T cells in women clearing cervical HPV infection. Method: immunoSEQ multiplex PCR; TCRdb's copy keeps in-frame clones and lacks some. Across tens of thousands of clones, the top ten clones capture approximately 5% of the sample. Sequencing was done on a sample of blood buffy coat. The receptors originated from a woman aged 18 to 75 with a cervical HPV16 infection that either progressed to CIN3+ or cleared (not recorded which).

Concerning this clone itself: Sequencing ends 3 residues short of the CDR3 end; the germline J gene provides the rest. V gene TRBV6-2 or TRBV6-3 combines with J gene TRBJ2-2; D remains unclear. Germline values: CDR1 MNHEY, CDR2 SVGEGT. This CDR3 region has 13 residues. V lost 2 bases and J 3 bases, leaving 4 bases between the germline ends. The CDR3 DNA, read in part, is TGTGCCAGCAGTTACACGGACACCGGGGAG. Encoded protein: CASSYTDTGE. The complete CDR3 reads CASSYTDTGELFF.

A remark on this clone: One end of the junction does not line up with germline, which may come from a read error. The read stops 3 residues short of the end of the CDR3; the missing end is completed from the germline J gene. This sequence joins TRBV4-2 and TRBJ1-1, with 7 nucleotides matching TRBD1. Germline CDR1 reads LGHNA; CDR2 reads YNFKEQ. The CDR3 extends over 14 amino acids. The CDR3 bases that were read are TGCGCCAGCAGCCAAGACAGGGCGAACACTGAA. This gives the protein CASSQDRANTE. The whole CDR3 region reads CASSQDRANTEAFF.

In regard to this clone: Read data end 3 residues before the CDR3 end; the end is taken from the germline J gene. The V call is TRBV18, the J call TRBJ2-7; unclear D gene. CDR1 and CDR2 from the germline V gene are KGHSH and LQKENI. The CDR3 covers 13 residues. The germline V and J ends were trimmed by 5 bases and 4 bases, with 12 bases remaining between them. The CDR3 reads CASSAPSSYEQYF. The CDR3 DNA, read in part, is TGTGCCAGCTCAGCCCCGTCTAGTTACGAG.

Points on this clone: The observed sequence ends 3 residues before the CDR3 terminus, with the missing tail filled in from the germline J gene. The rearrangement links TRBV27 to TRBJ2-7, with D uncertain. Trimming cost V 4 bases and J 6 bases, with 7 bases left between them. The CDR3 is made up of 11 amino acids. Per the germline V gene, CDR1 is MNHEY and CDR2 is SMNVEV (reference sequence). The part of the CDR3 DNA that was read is TGTGCCAGCAGTTCCGTCGGCGAG. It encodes CASSSVGE. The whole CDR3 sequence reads CASSSVGEQYF.

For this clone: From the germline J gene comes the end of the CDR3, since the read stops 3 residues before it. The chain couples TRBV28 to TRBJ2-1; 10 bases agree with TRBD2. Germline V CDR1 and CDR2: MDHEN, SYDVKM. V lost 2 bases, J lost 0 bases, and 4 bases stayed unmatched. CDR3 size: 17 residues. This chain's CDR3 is CASSLRAGGSSYNEQFF. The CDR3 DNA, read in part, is TGTGCCAGCAGTTTAAGAGCGGGGGGGAGCTCCTACAATGAG.

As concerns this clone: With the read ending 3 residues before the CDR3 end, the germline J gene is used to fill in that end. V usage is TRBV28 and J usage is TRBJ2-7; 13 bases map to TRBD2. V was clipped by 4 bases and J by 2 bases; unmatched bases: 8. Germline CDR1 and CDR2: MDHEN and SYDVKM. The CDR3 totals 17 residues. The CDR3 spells CASSYPLTSGGAYEQYF. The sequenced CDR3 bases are TGTGCCAGCAGTTACCCTCTTACTAGCGGGGGGGCCTACGAG. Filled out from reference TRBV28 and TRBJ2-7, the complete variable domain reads DVKVTQSSRYLVKRTGEKVFLECVQDMDHENMFWYRQDPGLGLRLIYFSYDVKMKEKGDIPEGYSVSREKKERFSLILESASTNQTSMYLCASSYPLTSGGAYEQYFGPGTRLTVT.

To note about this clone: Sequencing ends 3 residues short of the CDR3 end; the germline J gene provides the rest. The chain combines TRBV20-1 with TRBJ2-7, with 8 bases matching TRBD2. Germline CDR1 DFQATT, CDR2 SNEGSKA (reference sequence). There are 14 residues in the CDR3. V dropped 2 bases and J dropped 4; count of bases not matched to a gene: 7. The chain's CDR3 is CSARPLRGAYEQYF. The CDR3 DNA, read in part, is TGCAGTGCTAGACCTTTGCGGGGGGCATACGAG.

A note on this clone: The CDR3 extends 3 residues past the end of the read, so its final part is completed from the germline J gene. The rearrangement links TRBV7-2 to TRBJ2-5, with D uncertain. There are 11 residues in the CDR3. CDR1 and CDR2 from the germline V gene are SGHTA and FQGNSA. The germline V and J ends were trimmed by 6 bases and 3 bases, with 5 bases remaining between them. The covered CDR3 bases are TGTGCCAGCAGTATTAAAGAGACC. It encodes CASSIKET. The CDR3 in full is CASSIKETQYF.